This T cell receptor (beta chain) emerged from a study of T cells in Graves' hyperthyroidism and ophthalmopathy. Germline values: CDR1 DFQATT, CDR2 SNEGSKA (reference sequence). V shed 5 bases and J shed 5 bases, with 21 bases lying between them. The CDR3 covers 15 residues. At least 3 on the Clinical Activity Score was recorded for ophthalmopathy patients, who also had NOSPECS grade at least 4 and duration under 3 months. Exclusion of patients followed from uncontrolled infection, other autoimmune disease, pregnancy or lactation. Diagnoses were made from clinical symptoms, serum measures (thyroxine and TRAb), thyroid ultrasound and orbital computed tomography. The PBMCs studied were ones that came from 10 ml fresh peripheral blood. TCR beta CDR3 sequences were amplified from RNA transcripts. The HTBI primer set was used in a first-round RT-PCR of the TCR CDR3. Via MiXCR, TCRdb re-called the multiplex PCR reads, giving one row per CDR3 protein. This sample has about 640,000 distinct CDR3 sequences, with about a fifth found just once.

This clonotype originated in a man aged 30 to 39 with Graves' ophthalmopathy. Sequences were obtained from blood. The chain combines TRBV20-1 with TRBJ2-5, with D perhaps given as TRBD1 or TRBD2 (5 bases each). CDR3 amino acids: CSASRSGQGVETQYF. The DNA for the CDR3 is TGCAGTGCTTCTCGATCGGGGCAAGGGGTTGAGACCCAGTACTTC.